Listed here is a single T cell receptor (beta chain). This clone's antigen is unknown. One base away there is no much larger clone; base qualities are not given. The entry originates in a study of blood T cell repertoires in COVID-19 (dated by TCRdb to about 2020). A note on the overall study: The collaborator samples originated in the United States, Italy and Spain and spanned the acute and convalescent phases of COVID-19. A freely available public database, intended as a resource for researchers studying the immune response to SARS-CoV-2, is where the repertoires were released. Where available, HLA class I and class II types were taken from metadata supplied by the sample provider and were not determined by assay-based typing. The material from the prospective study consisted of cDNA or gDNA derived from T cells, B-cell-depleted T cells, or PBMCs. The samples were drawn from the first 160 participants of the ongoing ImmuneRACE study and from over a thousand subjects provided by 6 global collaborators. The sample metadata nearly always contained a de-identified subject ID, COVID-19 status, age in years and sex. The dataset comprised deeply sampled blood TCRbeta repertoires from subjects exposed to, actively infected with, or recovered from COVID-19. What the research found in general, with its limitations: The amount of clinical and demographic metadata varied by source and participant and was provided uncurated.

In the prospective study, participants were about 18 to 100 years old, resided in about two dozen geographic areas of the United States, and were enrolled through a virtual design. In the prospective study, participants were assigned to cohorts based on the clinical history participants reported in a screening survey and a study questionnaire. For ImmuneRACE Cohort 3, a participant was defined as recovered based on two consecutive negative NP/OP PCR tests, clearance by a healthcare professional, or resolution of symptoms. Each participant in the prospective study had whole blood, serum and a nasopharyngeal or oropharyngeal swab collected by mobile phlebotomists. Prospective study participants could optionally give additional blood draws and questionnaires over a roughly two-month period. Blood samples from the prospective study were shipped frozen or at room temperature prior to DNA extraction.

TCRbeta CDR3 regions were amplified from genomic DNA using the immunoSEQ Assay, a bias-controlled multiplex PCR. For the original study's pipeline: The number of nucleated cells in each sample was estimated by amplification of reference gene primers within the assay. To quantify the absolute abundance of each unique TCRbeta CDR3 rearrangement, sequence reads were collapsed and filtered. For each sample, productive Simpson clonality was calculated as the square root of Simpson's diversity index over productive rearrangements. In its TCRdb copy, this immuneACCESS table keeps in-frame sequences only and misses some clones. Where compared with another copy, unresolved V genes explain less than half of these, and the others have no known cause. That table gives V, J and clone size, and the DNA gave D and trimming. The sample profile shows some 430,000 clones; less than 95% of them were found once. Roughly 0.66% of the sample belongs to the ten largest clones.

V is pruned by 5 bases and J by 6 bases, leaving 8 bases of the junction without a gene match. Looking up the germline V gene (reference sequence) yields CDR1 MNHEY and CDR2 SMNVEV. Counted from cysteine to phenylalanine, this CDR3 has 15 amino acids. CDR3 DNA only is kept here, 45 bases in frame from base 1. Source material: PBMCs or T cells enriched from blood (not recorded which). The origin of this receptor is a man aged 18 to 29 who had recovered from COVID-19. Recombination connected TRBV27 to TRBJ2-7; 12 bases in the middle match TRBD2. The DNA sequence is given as TGTGCCAGCAGTGAGCTAGCGGGAGGGCTGCCCGAGCAGTACTTC. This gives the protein CASSELAGGLPEQYF.